This T cell receptor beta chain originates from a study of blood T cells in healthy people across ages. Study-level results: Naive T cell percentage showed a strong correlation with the diversity of TCR beta.

Germline V gives CDR1 SGDLS, CDR2 YYNGEE. The CDR3 is 15 residues long. V was trimmed by 3 bases and J by 10 bases, leaving 20 bases between them. The use of a sample-barcoded 5' primer and a J-beta primer mix characterized a second PCR of roughly 6 to 11 cycles. TCRdb called the 5' RACE reads again in MiXCR, with one record for every CDR3 protein. There are around 800,000 distinct CDR3 sequences in the sample; around 25% occur only once, and under 3% lies in the top ten. This clonotype was counted between two and nine times. Its antigen remains unknown. This sample also belongs to another study, concerning T cells of mothers and their children.

Input material: blood. The rearrangement joins TRBV9 to TRBJ2-1; D could derive from TRBD1 or TRBD2 (6 bases each). The TCR sequence derives from a boy between 10 and 17 years old in good health. The CDR3 bases are TGTGCCAGCAGCGGACTTGGGGGGCGCCCAAAAGAGCAGTTCTTC. As protein: CASSGLGGRPKEQFF.